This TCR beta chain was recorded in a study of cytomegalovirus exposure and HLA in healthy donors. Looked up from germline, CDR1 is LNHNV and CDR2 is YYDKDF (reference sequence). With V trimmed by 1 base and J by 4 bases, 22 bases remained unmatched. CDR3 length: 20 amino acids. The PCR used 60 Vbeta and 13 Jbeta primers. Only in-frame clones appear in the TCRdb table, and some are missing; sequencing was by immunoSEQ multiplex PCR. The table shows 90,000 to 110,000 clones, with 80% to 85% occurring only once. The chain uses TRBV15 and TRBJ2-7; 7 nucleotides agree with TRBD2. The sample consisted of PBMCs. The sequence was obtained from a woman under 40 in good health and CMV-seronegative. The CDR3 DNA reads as TGTGCCACCAGCAGAGGTTTTCGGTGGGAGGGCCGCGGATCAATTTACGAGCAGTACTTC. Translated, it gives CATSRGFRWEGRGSIYEQYF.